One sample yielded the 29 T cell receptor beta chains listed below, sequenced in a study of beta chain features in type 1 diabetes. Study results and caveats: Across all four CD4+ subsets, people with type 1 diabetes showed modestly shorter TCRB CDR3s.

No antigen has been assigned to these receptors. Reverse transcribing all isolated RNA meant expressed TCRB transcripts were sequenced. Here immunoSEQ multiplex PCR was the method, and the copy in TCRdb shows in-frame clones only, minus some. The sample lists some 370,000 clones, 9.6% occurring once. The specimen sequenced was central memory CD4+ T cells from blood. Receptors were obtained from a man aged 25 to 40 with type 1 diabetes.

This clone has just a few counts. This same CDR3 is encoded by further DNA sequences in the sample. J is TRBJ1-1 and V is TRBV18, with D unclear. Trimming stripped 5 bases from V and 0 bases from J, with 4 bases between. The CDR3 consists of 12 residues. Germline V gives CDR1 KGHSH, CDR2 LQKENI. The CDR3 loop is CASSGLNTEAFF. CDR3 coding DNA: TGTGCCAGCTCAGGGTTGAACACTGAAGCTTTCTTT.

The V gene is TRBV28, the J gene TRBJ1-5; D is perhaps TRBD1 (6 bases). The V gene's germline CDR1 is MDHEN and CDR2 SYDVKM. The length of the CDR3 is 13 residues. Deletions cut 11 bases from V and 4 bases from J, with 15 bases between. The CDR3 DNA reads TGTGCCGGAAGGGGGGGCTCAAATCAGCCCCAGCATTTT. This sequence encodes CAGRGGSNQPQHF.

In its sample, this clone was seen a few times. The same CDR3 is also encoded by other DNA sequences in this sample. The chain joins TRBV25-1 to TRBJ2-5; no clear D. V was clipped by 5 bases and J by 0 bases, with 7 bases between them. Germline assignment: CDR1 MGHDK and CDR2 SYGVNS. CDR3 size: 13 residues. The CDR3 nucleotides read TGTGCCAGCAGTAGAGGAAACCAAGAGACCCAGTACTTC. This encodes CASSRGNQETQYF.

V and J are TRBV27 and TRBJ1-2, with D unclear. The germline V and J ends were trimmed by 5 bases and 3 bases, with 16 bases remaining between them. The germline V gene has CDR1 MNHEY and CDR2 SMNVEV (reference sequence). This CDR3 comprises 15 residues. The CDR3 reads CASSPVRAADYGYTF. The CDR3 DNA sequence: TGTGCCAGCAGTCCCGTAAGGGCCGCGGACTATGGCTACACCTTC.

The rearrangement joins TRBV6-6 to TRBJ2-4; 7 bases are a match to TRBD2. Trimming removed 2 bases from V and 5 bases from J; junction bases left unmatched: 0. The CDR3 is 13 residues long. Germline CDR1 and CDR2: MNHNY and SVGAGI (reference sequence). CDR3 bases: TGTGCCAGCAGTTACGCGGGAGAAAACATTCAGTACTTC. Its protein product is CASSYAGENIQYF.

This clone has more than one count but fewer than ten. V and J are TRBV5-1 and TRBJ1-2; D call uncertain. Trimming shortened V by 0 bases and J by 2 bases, and 8 bases separated the two germline ends. Germline lookup yields CDR1 SGHRS and CDR2 YFSETQ. This CDR3 has 14 residues. The CDR3 region has the DNA TGCGCCAGCAGCTTGGAACAGTGGAACTATGGCTACACCTTC. Translation gives CASSLEQWNYGYTF.

This clone was observed a few times. The chain employs TRBV25-1 and TRBJ2-7, with 12 bases identical to TRBD2. The germline CDR1 and CDR2 sequences are MGHDK and SYGVNS. There are 15 residues in the CDR3. The junction had 5 bases not matched to a gene; V was cut back by 5 bases and J by 3 bases. The CDR3 sequence is CASSTGLAGLYEQYF. The CDR3 DNA reads as TGTGCCAGCAGTACGGGACTAGCGGGTCTCTACGAGCAGTACTTC.

The chain links TRBV27 to TRBJ2-7, with 7 nucleotides matching TRBD1. The CDR3 is 14 amino acids. The germline V gene encodes CDR1 MNHEY and CDR2 SMNVEV (reference sequence). The V and J ends lost 6 bases and 1 base, in that order; junction bases with no gene match: 6. The CDR3 bases are TGTGCCAGCAGACGTATACAGGGGTCCTACGAGCAGTACTTC. Amino acid sequence: CASRRIQGSYEQYF.

This chain uses TRBV10-3 with TRBJ1-1; D remains unclear. Deletions cut 4 bases from V and 5 bases from J, with 11 bases between. The CDR3 is 13 residues long. CDR1 is ENHRY, CDR2 SYGVKD, per germline. The CDR3 nucleotides read TGTGCCATCAGTGGGATAACGGGGACTGAAGCTTTCTTT. Translated, it gives CAISGITGTEAFF.

This clone turned up a few times. The limits of the CDR3 on the DNA are not certain, so only TCRdb's listed CDR3 is given. V usage is TRBV23-1 and J usage is TRBJ1-4. TRBV23-1 is sorted into the ORF group, with uncertain function. The CDR3 has 17 amino acids, counting both end residues. CDR3 residues: CASSQSTREGNCENCFF.

This clone was counted only a few times. V gene TRBV6-1 combines with J gene TRBJ1-5; TRBD1 matches 7 bases. The CDR3 has 15 amino acids. CDR1 is MNHNS and CDR2 is SASEGT in the germline V gene. After removal of 6 bases from V and 1 base from J, the junction contained 6 bases not matched to a gene. The DNA for the CDR3 is TGTGCCAGCAGCGTGGGACAGAAAAGCAATCAGCCCCAGCATTTT. It is translated as CASSVGQKSNQPQHF.

J is TRBJ1-2 and V is TRBV6-5; D remains unclear. CDR1 is MNHEY, CDR2 SVGAGI, per germline. The CDR3 length is 12 residues. Deletions cut 6 bases from V and 5 bases from J, with 10 bases between. The CDR3 DNA is TGTGCCAGCAGCCCGGGTTTTTATGGCTACACCTTC. This translates into CASSPGFYGYTF.

The rearrangement uses TRBV6-4 and TRBJ2-1, with 7 bases identical to TRBD1. V lost 3 bases to trimming and J lost 9 bases; unmatched junction nucleotides: 8. The CDR3 has 14 residues. CDR1 is MRHNA, CDR2 SNTAGT, per germline. CDR3 in DNA: TGTGCCAGCAGTGAACAGGGGAGTATAGGTGAGCAGTTCTTC. Amino acid sequence: CASSEQGSIGEQFF.

This clone has a handful of counts. The chain carries TRBV5-4 and TRBJ2-1, with TRBD1 matching 7 bases. The V gene end was trimmed by 4 bases and the J gene end by 2 bases; junction bases not matched to a gene: 9. There are 16 residues in the CDR3. CDR1 SGHNT and CDR2 YYREEE come from the germline V gene (reference sequence). The CDR3 sequence: CASSPGTEIAYNEQFF. CDR3 DNA sequence: TGTGCCAGCAGCCCCGGGACAGAGATCGCCTACAATGAGCAGTTCTTC.

J is TRBJ2-7 and V is TRBV21-1. TRBV21-1 is designated a pseudogene. The CDR3 contains 12 residues. The CDR3, as DNA: TGTGCCAGCAGCAATACCGCCTACGAGCAGTACTTC. Translation: CASSNTAYEQYF.

The CDR3 DNA sequence: TGTGCCAGCAGCTCCAGGACAGCGGCTGGCTACACCTTC. Translated, it gives CASSSRTAAGYTF. The chain couples TRBV5-4 to TRBJ1-2, with a weak D call TRBD1 (6 bases). The V gene's germline CDR1 is SGHNT and CDR2 YYREEE (reference sequence). V was shortened by 3 bases and J by 7 bases, with 13 bases between the two germline ends. CDR3 length: 13 residues.

J is TRBJ2-5 and V is TRBV5-6; TRBD2 might be the D (5 bases). This CDR3 has 15 residues. Trimming took 2 bases from V and 4 from J, leaving 15 bases between them. Germline CDR1 and CDR2: SGHDT and YYEEEE. CDR3 coding DNA: TGTGCCAGCAGCTTAGTACCTAGCTTTGCAGAGACCCAGTACTTC. Encoded protein: CASSLVPSFAETQYF.

This chain joins TRBV28 and TRBJ2-7; D is unclear. Germline CDR1 is MDHEN and CDR2 is SYDVKM. This CDR3 contains 14 residues. V was pared by 4 bases and J by 3 bases, with 13 bases between. The CDR3 nucleotides are TGTGCCAGCAGTTACCCGGCTCTCGGCTACGAGCAGTACTTC. Residues: CASSYPALGYEQYF.

The chain recombines TRBV7-9 with TRBJ2-7; 9 bases are shared with TRBD2. Per the germline V gene, CDR1 is SEHNR and CDR2 is FQNEAQ (reference sequence). The CDR3 covers 13 residues. The ends lost 4 bases at V and 8 bases at J; junction bases unmatched: 6. In DNA form, the CDR3 reads TGTGCCAGCAGCTCACGACTAGCGGTGAAGCAGTACTTC. This codes for CASSSRLAVKQYF.

This clone was detected only a few times. The CDR3 DNA is TGTGCCTGGAGTCAGGGGCTCTACAATGAGCAGTTCTTC. Its protein product is CAWSQGLYNEQFF. The chain has TRBV30 and TRBJ2-1; TRBD1 is a possible D gene (6 bases). Trimming took 2 bases from V and 3 from J, leaving 8 bases between them. CDR3 length: 13 amino acids. Germline assignment: CDR1 GTSNPN and CDR2 SVGIG (reference sequence).

This chain connects TRBV28 to TRBJ2-7; D unresolved. The V end was cut by 5 bases, the J end by 4 bases, with 15 bases between. The germline V gene has CDR1 MDHEN and CDR2 SYDVKM. The CDR3 length is 14 residues. The chain's CDR3 is CASSPIQKQYEQYF. CDR3 sequence (DNA): TGTGCCAGCAGTCCAATACAAAAACAGTACGAGCAGTACTTC.

The V call is TRBV9, the J call TRBJ2-2, with D possibly being TRBD2 (5 bases). V was clipped by 1 base and J by 8 bases, with 12 bases between them. CDR3 length equals 14 residues. Looked up from germline, CDR1 is SGDLS and CDR2 is YYNGEE. The DNA for the CDR3 is TGTGCCAGCAGCGTAACCCCAGAGGGAGGGGAGCTGTTTTTT. This sequence encodes CASSVTPEGGELFF.

In nucleotides, the CDR3 is TGCGCCAGCAGCCCAGGGCCCAACACCGGGGAGCTGTTTTTT. As protein: CASSPGPNTGELFF. The V call is TRBV4-1, the J call TRBJ2-2; weak D call: TRBD1 (5 bases). The V end was cut by 4 bases, the J end by 2 bases, with 8 bases between. CDR1 is MGHRA, CDR2 YSYEKL, per germline. The CDR3 length is 14 residues.

This clone was recorded many times. CDR3 DNA: TGTGCCAGCAGCCCGCCCGGGACTAGCCGATATGAGCAGTTCTTC. It translates to CASSPPGTSRYEQFF. The V call is TRBV5-6, the J call TRBJ2-1; 9 positions match TRBD2. The J segment lost 8 bases and the V segment lost 4 bases, leaving 10 bases of the junction unmatched. The CDR3 runs to 15 residues. Germline V CDR1 and CDR2: SGHDT, YYEEEE.

The J gene is TRBJ2-5, the V gene TRBV2, with D possibly being TRBD1 or TRBD2 (5 bases each). Deletions cut 6 bases from V and 7 bases from J, with 9 bases between. The CDR3 contains 11 residues. In germline, CDR1 is SNHLY, CDR2 FYNNEI. The CDR3 coding sequence is TGTGCCAGCAGCCGGGACGGGACCCAGTACTTC. This codes for CASSRDGTQYF.

V usage is TRBV5-1 and J usage is TRBJ2-1; weak D call: TRBD2 (5 bases). CDR1 and CDR2 (germline): SGHRS, YFSETQ. Trimming took 6 bases from V and 8 from J, leaving 18 bases between them. This CDR3 comprises 14 residues. The CDR3 reads CASTLLVGVDEQFF. DNA for the CDR3: TGCGCCAGCACTCTGCTCGTCGGGGTCGATGAGCAGTTCTTC.

In this sample, this clone turned up a few times. This rearrangement joins TRBV9 to TRBJ1-1, with D tentatively TRBD1 (5 bases). The CDR3 extends over 14 amino acids. Trimming took 3 bases from V and 4 from J, leaving 13 bases between them. The germline V gene encodes CDR1 SGDLS and CDR2 YYNGEE. CDR3 nucleotide sequence: TGTGCCAGCAGCGCTTTCCCCCAGGGCACTGAAGCTTTCTTT. It is translated as CASSAFPQGTEAFF.

This clone came up many times. V and J are TRBV29-1 and TRBJ2-5; TRBD1 agrees at 11 bases. Germline CDR1 is SQVTM and CDR2 is ANQGSEA. This CDR3 has 13 amino acids. V trimming: 4 bases; J trimming: 4 bases; junction bases outside the gene matches: 2. CDR3: CSVVGTGGETQYF. DNA for the CDR3: TGCAGCGTTGTCGGGACAGGGGGAGAGACCCAGTACTTC. Combining the CDR3 with reference TRBV29-1 and TRBJ2-5 gives the whole variable domain SAVISQKPSRDICQRGTSLTIQCQVDSQVTMMFWYRQQPGQSLTLIATANQGSEATYESGFVIDKFPISRPNLTFSTLTVSNMSPEDSSIYLCSVVGTGGETQYFGPGTRLLVL.

There are a few counts of this clone. The CDR3, as DNA: TGTGCCAGCAGCCTCCCGGAAGGACAGAATGAGCAGTTCTTC. Encoded protein: CASSLPEGQNEQFF. V and J are TRBV21-1 and TRBJ2-1; TRBD1 is the table's D call, not checked against the DNA. TRBV21-1 is recorded as a pseudogene. The CDR3 length is 14 residues.